This is a list of T cell receptor beta chains from one sample in a study of control samples from healthy donors and cancer patients. Assay used: immunoSEQ multiplex PCR; TCRdb lists only in-frame clones, some missing. The table lists 120,000 to 150,000 clones, about 91% of them singletons. Sequencing input: blood. The receptors stem from a young man in good health. Each CDR3 is given with its conserved first and last residue. Fields, in order: J gene, V gene, clone size, D gene, CDR3 protein, CDR3 DNA. The D gene is left open where the match is weak. Rows give clone size only sometimes, using once, few, many, or a class for an expanded clone.

TRBJ2-1	TRBV30	.	.	CAFRGQSSYNEQFF	TGTGCCTTTCGGGGACAAAGCTCCTACAATGAGCAGTTCTTC
TRBJ1-1	TRBV4-1	.	TRBD1	CASSQPRQGLNTEAFF	TGCGCCAGCAGCCAACCCAGACAGGGGTTGAACACTGAAGCTTTCTTT
TRBJ2-7	TRBV5-4	.	.	CASSLERVDEQYF	TGTGCCAGCAGCTTGGAAAGGGTGGACGAGCAGTACTTC
TRBJ1-3	TRBV28	.	.	CASKTTGWTGNTIYF	TGTGCCAGCAAGACTACAGGGTGGACTGGAAACACCATATATTTT
TRBJ1-3	TRBV15	few	.	CATSRDGNTIYF	TGTGCCACCAGCAGAGATGGAAACACCATATATTTT
TRBJ1-2	TRBV6-5	.	.	CASRDVNYGYTF	TGTGCCAGCAGGGACGTTAACTATGGCTACACCTTC
TRBJ1-1	TRBV24-1	once	.	CATSEEGKNTEAFF	TGTGCCACCAGTGAAGAGGGGAAGAACACTGAAGCTTTCTTT
TRBJ1-3	TRBV7-9	.	.	CASSLDFNSGNTIYF	TGTGCCAGCAGCTTAGACTTCAACTCTGGAAACACCATATATTTT
TRBJ2-3	TRBV5-4	.	.	CASSLTGMGTDTQYF	TGTGCCAGCAGCTTGACGGGGATGGGGACAGATACGCAGTATTTT
TRBJ2-7	TRBV12-5	.	.	CASGPQGRHEQYF	TGTGCTAGTGGTCCGCAGGGGAGACACGAGCAGTACTTC
TRBJ1-1	TRBV6-5	.	.	CASRVTGNTEAFF	TGTGCCAGCAGAGTGACCGGGAACACTGAAGCTTTCTTT
TRBJ2-3	TRBV5-6	.	TRBD2	CASSLAAGAGGTDTQYF	TGTGCCAGCAGCTTGGCCGCGGGAGCGGGGGGCACAGATACGCAGTATTTT
TRBJ1-1	TRBV30	.	.	CAWSVRGVGRNTEAFF	TGTGCCTGGAGTGTACGAGGGGTAGGGAGGAACACTGAAGCTTTCTTT